This entry lists 25 T cell receptor beta chains sequenced from one sample in a study of Graves' ophthalmopathy and Graves' hyperthyroidism. Beta-chain TCR CDR3 regions were amplified from RNA transcripts. A first-round RT-PCR used HTBI primers, followed by a second-round multiplex PCR. TCRdb independently ran MiXCR on the multiplex PCR reads; one entry per CDR3 protein. The profile shows roughly 400,000 distinct CDR3 sequences, 15% of them singletons. Sample: peripheral blood. The receptor source for this set is a woman aged 18-29 years with stable Graves' hyperthyroidism.

Ten or more counts support this clonotype. The rearrangement joins TRBV12-3 or TRBV12-4 to TRBJ1-1; D might be TRBD1 (5 bases). The CDR3 totals 15 residues. Trimming took 2 bases from V and 1 from J, leaving 11 bases between them. CDR3 protein: CASSLSGGRNTEAFF. In nucleotides, the CDR3 is TGTGCCAGCAGTTTATCCGGGGGGAGGAACACTGAAGCTTTCTTT.

This clonotype was observed at least ten times. This chain links TRBV2 with TRBJ2-7; D gene unclear. The CDR3 length is 14 residues. Trimming removed 4 bases from V and 3 bases from J, with 13 bases in between. Germline V gene data show CDR1 as SNHLY and CDR2 as FYNNEI. The CDR3 is CASSGGVWGYEQYF. The DNA for the CDR3 is TGTGCCAGCAGTGGTGGGGTGTGGGGCTACGAGCAGTACTTC.

Note on this clonotype: A read error may account for a junction end that differs from germline. The rearrangement uses TRBV19 and TRBJ2-7, with 11 bases aligning to TRBD1. Per germline, CDR1 LNHDA and CDR2 SQIVND (reference sequence). This CDR3 has 14 amino acids. The CDR3 DNA sequence: TGTTCCAGTAGTTACGGACAGGGGGCGTATGAGCAGTACTTC. Translated: CSSSYGQGAYEQYF.

This clonotype was counted at least ten times. The chain combines TRBV12-3 or TRBV12-4 with TRBJ1-2; TRBD1 matches at 8 bases. The V and J ends lost 5 bases and 8 bases, in that order; junction bases with no gene match: 10. The CDR3 has 14 residues. This chain's CDR3 is CASSDQGARIGYTF. CDR3 DNA: TGTGCCAGCAGTGATCAGGGGGCGAGAATCGGCTACACCTTC.

This clonotype was seen at least ten times. The chain is built from TRBV11-2 and TRBJ2-7, with 10 bases that match TRBD1. The CDR3 extends over 14 amino acids. CDR1 and CDR2 from the germline V gene are SGHAT and FQNNGV. V shed 5 bases and J 2 bases; nucleotides not matched to a gene: 3. CDR3 region: CASSQGTGAYEQYF. CDR3 DNA sequence: TGTGCCAGCAGCCAAGGGACAGGGGCCTACGAGCAGTACTTC.

This clonotype was found many times. The chain recombines TRBV11-3 with TRBJ2-7, with TRBD2 identical over 14 bases. Germline-derived CDR1 and CDR2 are SGHNT and YENEEA. CDR3 length: 15 residues. J gave up 5 bases and V 4 bases, and 4 bases lay outside the gene matches. CDR3 sequence (DNA): TGTGCCAGCAGCTCGGGACTAGCGGGGGTTAACGAGCAGTACTTC. Protein product: CASSSGLAGVNEQYF.

This clonotype was recorded many times. This chain connects TRBV12-3 or TRBV12-4 to TRBJ1-5; possibly TRBD1 for D (5 bases). Trimming removed 6 bases at V and 3 bases at J, with 15 bases between. This CDR3 comprises 15 residues. The CDR3 bases are TGTGCCAGCAGCTCCAGGGCAGGCATCAATCAGCCCCAGCATTTT. Protein sequence: CASSSRAGINQPQHF.

V gene TRBV2 combines with J gene TRBJ2-2; D call uncertain. V was shortened by 4 bases and J by 2 bases, with 11 bases between the two germline ends. CDR3 size: 15 residues. The germline V gene encodes CDR1 SNHLY and CDR2 FYNNEI. CDR3 residues: CASSVMRINTGELFF. The CDR3 DNA reads as TGTGCCAGCAGTGTCATGAGGATTAACACCGGGGAGCTGTTTTTT.

Of note for this clonotype: A much more abundant neighbour one base away suggests this may be a read error. The CDR3 does not close with the conserved phenylalanine or tryptophan, likely indicating a read error. The V call is TRBV5-1, the J call TRBJ2-2; 10 bases are shared with TRBD2. CDR1 is SGHRS, CDR2 YFSETQ, per germline. V lost 4 bases to trimming and J lost 2 bases; unmatched junction nucleotides: 5. There are 16 residues in the CDR3. The CDR3: CASSIRTSGNTGELFL. CDR3 coding DNA: TGCGCCAGCAGCATACGGACTAGCGGTAACACCGGGGAGCTGTTTCTT.

This clonotype has a count of ten or more. The CDR3 loop is CASSRDRGDYGYTF. DNA of the CDR3: TGTGCCAGCAGCCGGGACAGGGGTGACTATGGCTACACCTTC. The rearrangement links TRBV7-2 to TRBJ1-2, with TRBD1 matching 10 bases. CDR1 SGHTA and CDR2 FQGNSA come from the germline V gene. V gave up 5 bases and J gave up 3 bases; unmatched junction bases: 3. The CDR3 runs 14 residues.

This clonotype was counted at least ten times. The rearrangement uses TRBV5-6 and TRBJ1-5; D gene uncertain. Germline V gene lookup returns CDR1 SGHDT and CDR2 YYEEEE. CDR3 length: 15 amino acids. The germline V and J ends were trimmed by 1 base and 3 bases, with 11 bases remaining between them. In DNA form, the CDR3 reads TGTGCCAGCAGCTTGAGGGCAGGCCTCAATCAGCCCCAGCATTTT. Protein product: CASSLRAGLNQPQHF.

This chain joins TRBV6-1 and TRBJ2-7; 7 nucleotides match TRBD2. With 3 bases clipped from V and 6 bases from J, the junction kept 11 bases outside the gene matches. The V gene's germline CDR1 is MNHNS and CDR2 SASEGT. This CDR3 region has 15 residues. The CDR3 DNA reads TGTGCCAGCAGTGACGTGGCGGGGGAGGGGAGCGAGCAGTACTTC. This encodes CASSDVAGEGSEQYF.

This clonotype was observed a handful of times. The junction departs from germline at one end; a sequencing error may be responsible. V and J are TRBV7-7 and TRBJ2-5; no firm D call. The V gene's germline CDR1 is SSHAT and CDR2 FNYEAQ (reference sequence). The length of the CDR3 is 14 residues. This CDR3 is CASSFSPSRETQYF. The CDR3, as DNA: TGTGCTAGCAGCTTTTCCCCCTCCCGAGAGACCCAGTACTTC.

This clonotype has ten or more counts. J is TRBJ2-5 and V is TRBV27; the D gene is possibly TRBD1 (6 bases). CDR1 MNHEY and CDR2 SMNVEV come from the germline V gene (reference sequence). With 5 bases removed from V and 1 base from J, the gap between germline ends came to 14 bases. This CDR3 is built from 15 residues. The CDR3 here is CASSPYREIQETQYF. CDR3 nucleotides: TGTGCCAGCAGTCCCTACAGGGAGATCCAAGAGACCCAGTACTTC.

The V gene is TRBV6-5, the J gene TRBJ1-1; D may be TRBD1 (6 bases). The germline V gene has CDR1 MNHEY and CDR2 SVGAGI. The CDR3 has 15 residues. Trimming left V 1 base short and J 3 bases short, with 12 bases between. The CDR3 coding sequence is TGTGCCAGCAGTTACTTCGGGGGCGACGACACTGAAGCTTTCTTT. Amino acid sequence: CASSYFGGDDTEAFF.

This clonotype showed up many times. The chain recombines TRBV20-1 with TRBJ2-7, with D perhaps TRBD1 (5 bases). Between the trimmed V and J ends, which lost 5 bases and 3 bases, there was a span of 14 bases. CDR3 length: 13 amino acids. Germline V gene data show CDR1 as DFQATT and CDR2 as SNEGSKA (reference sequence). CDR3 coding DNA: TGCAGTGCTGCAGGGTTTACCTTCTACGAGCAGTACTTC. It codes for CSAAGFTFYEQYF.

This clonotype was detected many times. The gene calls are TRBV6-2 or TRBV6-3 and TRBJ1-5; D gene uncertain. The germline V gene has CDR1 MNHEY and CDR2 SVGEGT. V lost 6 bases and J 0 bases, leaving 3 bases between the germline ends. This CDR3 has 12 amino acids. CDR3 bases: TGTGCCAGCAGCCTTAGCAATCAGCCCCAGCATTTT. Its translation: CASSLSNQPQHF.

The chain employs TRBV11-3 and TRBJ1-1, with D possibly matching TRBD1 (6 bases). The CDR3 is made up of 14 amino acids. The V end lost 5 bases, the J end lost 5 bases, and 15 bases lay between the germline ends. CDR1 is SGHNT and CDR2 is YENEEA in the germline V gene. CDR3 coding DNA: TGTGCCAGCAGCGCAGTGAGGGGGAGTACTGAAGCTTTCTTT. Translated, it gives CASSAVRGSTEAFF.

A few counts support this clonotype. The CDR3 bases are TGTGCCAGCAGCCAAGATGTAAGGGGGGCCGGGGAGCTGTTTTTT. This sequence encodes CASSQDVRGAGELFF. This sequence joins TRBV4-2 and TRBJ2-2; D tentatively reads TRBD1 or TRBD2 (6 bases each). Germline lookup yields CDR1 LGHNA and CDR2 YNFKEQ. The ends were cut back, 0 bases at V and 6 bases at J, with 11 bases in the middle. This CDR3 is 15 amino acids long.

This clonotype was picked up many times. The chain combines TRBV6-5 with TRBJ1-1, with D possibly matching TRBD1 (5 bases). V was trimmed by 1 base and J by 1 base, leaving 10 bases between them. The CDR3 consists of 15 residues. Germline values: CDR1 MNHEY, CDR2 SVGAGI. CDR3 residues: CASSYFGTANTEAFF. The CDR3 region has the DNA TGTGCCAGCAGTTACTTTGGGACGGCGAACACTGAAGCTTTCTTT.

This clonotype was detected a few times. The gene calls are TRBV4-1 and TRBJ2-7; 7 bases map to TRBD1. The germline V gene encodes CDR1 MGHRA and CDR2 YSYEKL. The CDR3 totals 17 residues. Germline trimming cut 4 bases from V and 2 bases from J; bases unmatched to any gene: 14. Written as DNA, the CDR3 is TGCGCCAGCAGCCCATGGGGGTTAAAGGACAGGACCTACGAGCAGTACTTC. It codes for CASSPWGLKDRTYEQYF.

This clonotype was observed a handful of times. The chain recombines TRBV5-1 with TRBJ2-7; tentative D call: TRBD1 (6 bases). Trimming took 4 bases from V and 2 from J, leaving 13 bases between them. This CDR3 region has 14 residues. Germline loops: CDR1 SGHRS, CDR2 YFSETQ. Here the CDR3 DNA reads TGCGCCAGCAGCCCGGATGAGGGGGCCTACGAGCAGTACTTC. Residues: CASSPDEGAYEQYF.

This clonotype has ten or more counts. The V call is TRBV12-3 or TRBV12-4, the J call TRBJ1-6, with D maybe TRBD1 (5 bases). Trimming stripped 6 bases from V and 1 base from J, with 10 bases between. CDR3 length equals 15 residues. Written as DNA, the CDR3 is TGTGCCAGCAGAACGGACACGTCCTATAATTCACCCCTCCACTTT. This translates into CASRTDTSYNSPLHF.

This clonotype was seen repeatedly, ten times or more. The chain combines TRBV10-3 with TRBJ2-7; TRBD1 aligns across 8 bases. This CDR3 has 12 residues. J lost 5 bases, V lost 11 bases, and 8 bases had no gene match. Looked up from germline, CDR1 is ENHRY and CDR2 is SYGVKD. The CDR3 DNA is TGTGCCGCATCCGACAGGGGCAACGAGCAGTACTTC. It is translated as CAASDRGNEQYF.

V usage is TRBV5-1 and J usage is TRBJ1-1, with a weak D call TRBD1 (5 bases). CDR1 is SGHRS, CDR2 YFSETQ, per germline. The CDR3 consists of 13 residues. Between the trimmed V and J ends, which lost 7 bases and 4 bases, there was a span of 14 bases. CDR3 in amino acids: CASGTGGSTEAFF. For the CDR3, the DNA is TGCGCCAGCGGGACCGGGGGTAGCACTGAAGCTTTCTTT.